These 2 T cell receptor beta chains share one sample of origin, sequenced in a study of metastatic and nonmetastatic thyroid tumors. There were no patients who had received any treatment before thyroid surgery. TCRdb re-called clones via MiXCR from the PCR reads. Of tens of thousands of clones in the sample, around 20% were seen once. Input material: blood. The receptor source for this set is a male donor with papillary thyroid cancer or a benign thyroid nodule (not recorded which). Some clones in this sample may be carry-over from other donors' samples.

As to this clone: A junction end diverges from the germline sequence, so it may reflect a read error. The chain couples TRBV20-1 to TRBJ2-1; 9 bases match TRBD2. The CDR3 sequence is 13 residues long. Germline V gene sequence: CDR1 DFQATT, CDR2 SNEGSKA (reference sequence). For the CDR3, the DNA is TGCAGTATCGAGCGGGGGGAAAACAATGGGCAGTTCTTC. Protein: CSIERGENNGQFF.

This clone showed up many times. J is TRBJ2-1 and V is TRBV19, with D tentatively TRBD1 or TRBD2 (5 bases each). V shed 6 bases and J shed 9 bases, with 24 bases lying between them. Looked up from germline, CDR1 is LNHDA and CDR2 is SQIVND (reference sequence). The CDR3 runs to 16 residues. CDR3: CASSQGQLGGGGEQFF. In DNA form, the CDR3 reads TGTGCCAGTAGCCAGGGTCAGTTGGGTGGAGGAGGTGAGCAGTTCTTC.